This note documents a single T cell receptor beta chain sequence. Source study methods: Scientists estimated how many nucleated cells there were by amplifying reference gene primers. Assay used: immunoSEQ multiplex PCR; TCRdb lists only in-frame clones, some missing. V and J calls and clone size follow that table, whereas D and trimming were derived from the DNA. Of about 310,000 clones in the sample, over 75% were seen once. The source of the sample is a study of blood T cell repertoires in COVID-19. Study details: Specimens from acute and convalescent COVID-19 originated in the United States, Italy and Spain. PBMCs, B-cell-depleted T cells, or T cells provided the cDNA or gDNA that made up the material.

The germline V gene encodes CDR1 LNHDA and CDR2 SQIVND (reference sequence). J gave up 6 bases and V 3 bases, and 16 bases lay outside the gene matches. CDR3 length equals 17 residues. The sequenced material came from peripheral blood. The receptor comes from a man aged 50-60 years with active or convalescent COVID-19. The gene calls are TRBV19 and TRBJ1-2, with TRBD1 matching over 7 bases. The CDR3 spells CASSMGGTAIIRDGYTF. CDR3 DNA sequence: TGTGCCAGTAGTATGGGTGGGACAGCGATTATCCGGGATGGCTACACCTTC.